Following are 5 T cell receptor beta chains from one sample sequenced in a study of shared clonotypes between healthy human individuals. Profiled with immunoSEQ multiplex PCR; TCRdb holds only in-frame clones, not every one. Of millions of clones listed, about 95% are singletons. Sequenced sample: naive CD4+ T cells sorted from blood. Subset denoted: CD45RA+ positively selected. The receptors stem from a man aged 18 to 30 in good health.

This clone was detected once. V is TRBV5-1 and J is TRBJ2-7, with D perhaps TRBD2 (5 bases). Germline-derived CDR1 and CDR2 are SGHRS and YFSETQ. Trimming shortened V by 1 base and J by 6 bases, and 17 bases separated the two germline ends. The CDR3 has 15 amino acids. The CDR3 loop is CASSLILGSLSEQYF. The CDR3 region has the DNA TGCGCCAGCAGCTTGATCCTGGGGAGCCTATCCGAGCAGTACTTC.

J is TRBJ2-1 and V is TRBV9; D call uncertain. Trimming removed 0 bases at V and 4 bases at J, with 2 bases between. The germline CDR1 and CDR2 sequences are SGDLS and YYNGEE. CDR3 length: 12 residues. The CDR3 loop reads CASSVGYNEQFF. The CDR3 DNA reads as TGTGCCAGCAGCGTAGGTTACAATGAGCAGTTCTTC.

The chain links TRBV7-9 to TRBJ2-7; D perhaps matches TRBD1 (6 bases). From germline, CDR1 is SEHNR and CDR2 FQNEAQ (reference sequence). Trimming shortened V by 5 bases and J by 1 base, and 12 bases separated the two germline ends. The length of the CDR3 is 14 residues. Here the CDR3 reads CASSALGTSYEQYF. The CDR3 DNA is TGTGCCAGCAGCGCTCTCGGGACATCCTACGAGCAGTACTTC.

The chain links TRBV4-2 to TRBJ2-7; D may match TRBD1 or TRBD2 (6 bases each). The CDR3 totals 16 residues. CDR1 is LGHNA and CDR2 is YNFKEQ in the germline V gene. Trimming left V 0 bases short and J 0 bases short, with 12 bases between. CDR3 nucleotide sequence: TGTGCCAGCAGCCAAGATCCGGGGGCGGACTCCTACGAGCAGTACTTC. As protein: CASSQDPGADSYEQYF.

Remarks on this clone: This CDR3 is also generated by other DNA sequences in the sample. The V call is TRBV18, the J call TRBJ2-3; 8 bases fit TRBD2. The trim removed 6 bases at V and 3 bases at J, leaving 8 bases unmatched. The CDR3 spans 15 residues. Per the germline V gene, CDR1 is KGHSH and CDR2 is LQKENI. The CDR3 DNA sequence: TGTGCCAGCTCGCCTCTGAGCGGGGGAACAGATACGCAGTATTTT. Translated, it gives CASSPLSGGTDTQYF.